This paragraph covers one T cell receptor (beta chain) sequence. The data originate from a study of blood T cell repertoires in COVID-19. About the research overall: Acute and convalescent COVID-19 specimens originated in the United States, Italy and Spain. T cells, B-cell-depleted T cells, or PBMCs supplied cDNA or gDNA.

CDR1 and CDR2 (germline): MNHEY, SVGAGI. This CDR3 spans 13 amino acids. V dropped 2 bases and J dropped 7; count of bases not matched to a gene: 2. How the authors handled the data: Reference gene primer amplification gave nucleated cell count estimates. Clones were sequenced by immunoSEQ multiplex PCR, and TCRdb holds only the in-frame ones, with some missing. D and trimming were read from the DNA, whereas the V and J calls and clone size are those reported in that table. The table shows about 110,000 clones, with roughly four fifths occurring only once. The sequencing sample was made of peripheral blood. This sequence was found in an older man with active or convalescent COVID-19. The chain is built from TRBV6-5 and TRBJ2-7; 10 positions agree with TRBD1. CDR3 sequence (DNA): TGTGCCAGCAGTTACGACAGGGGGCTTGAGCAGTACTTC. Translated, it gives CASSYDRGLEQYF.